Sequencing of this TCR beta chain was carried out in a study of blood T cell repertoires in COVID-19. Study-level information: T cells, B-cell-depleted T cells, or PBMCs supplied cDNA or gDNA.

Some clones are missing from TCRdb's copy, which holds only in-frame ones; the method was immunoSEQ multiplex PCR. The table lists 180,000 or so clones, 86% of them singletons. Source material: PBMCs or T cells enriched from blood (not recorded which). The clonotype was recovered from a man aged 35-49 years with acute COVID-19.

The CDR3 protein is CASSSTGPHEQYF. Written as DNA, the CDR3 is TGTGCCAGCAGCTCGACAGGGCCCCACGAGCAGTACTTC. V is TRBV5-8 and J is TRBJ2-7; TRBD1 matches 7 bases. Germline V gene data show CDR1 as SGHTS and CDR2 as YDEGEE. The trim removed 3 bases at V and 5 bases at J, leaving 5 bases unmatched. This CDR3 is 13 amino acids long.